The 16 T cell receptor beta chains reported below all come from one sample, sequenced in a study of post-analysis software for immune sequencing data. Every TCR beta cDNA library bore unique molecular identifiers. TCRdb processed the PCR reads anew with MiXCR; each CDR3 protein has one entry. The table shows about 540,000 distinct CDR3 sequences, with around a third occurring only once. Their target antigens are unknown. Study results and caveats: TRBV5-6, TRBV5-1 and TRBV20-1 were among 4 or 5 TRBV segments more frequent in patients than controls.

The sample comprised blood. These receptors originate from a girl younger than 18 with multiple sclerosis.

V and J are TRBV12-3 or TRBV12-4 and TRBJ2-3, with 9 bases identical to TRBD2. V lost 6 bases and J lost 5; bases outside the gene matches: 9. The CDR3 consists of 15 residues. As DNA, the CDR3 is TGTGCCAGCAGGCCGAGCGGGGGGACGCGAGATACGCAGTATTTT. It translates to CASRPSGGTRDTQYF.

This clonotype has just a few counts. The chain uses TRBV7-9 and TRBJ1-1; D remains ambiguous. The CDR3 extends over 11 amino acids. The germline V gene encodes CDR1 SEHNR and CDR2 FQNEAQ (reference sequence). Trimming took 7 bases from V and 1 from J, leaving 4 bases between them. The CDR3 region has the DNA TGTGCCAGCAAAGCGAACACTGAAGCTTTCTTT. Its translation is CASKANTEAFF.

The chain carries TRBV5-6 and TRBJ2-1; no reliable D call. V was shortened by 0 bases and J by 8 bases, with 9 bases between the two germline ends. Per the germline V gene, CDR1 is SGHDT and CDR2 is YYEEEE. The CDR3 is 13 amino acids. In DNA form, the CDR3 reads TGTGCCAGCAGCTTGGCCGCCAGCGATGAGCAGTTCTTC. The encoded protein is CASSLAASDEQFF. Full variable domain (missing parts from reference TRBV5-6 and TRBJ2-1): DAGVTQSPTHLIKTRGQQVTLRCSPKSGHDTVSWYQQALGQGPQFIFQYYEEEERQRGNFPDRFSGHQFPNYSSELNVNALLLGDSALYLCASSLAASDEQFFGPGTRLTVL.

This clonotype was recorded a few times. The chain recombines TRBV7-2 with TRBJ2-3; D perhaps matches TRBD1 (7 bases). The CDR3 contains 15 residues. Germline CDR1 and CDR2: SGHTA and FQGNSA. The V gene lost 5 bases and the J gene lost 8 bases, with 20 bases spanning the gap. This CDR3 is CASSPLGGSGGTQYF. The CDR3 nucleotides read TGTGCCAGCAGCCCGCTGGGGGGTTCAGGGGGTACGCAGTATTTT.

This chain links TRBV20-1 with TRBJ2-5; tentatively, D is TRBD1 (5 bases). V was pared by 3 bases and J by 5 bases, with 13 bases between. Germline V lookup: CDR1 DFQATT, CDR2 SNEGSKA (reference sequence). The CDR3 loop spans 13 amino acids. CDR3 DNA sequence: TGCAGTGCTAGGGCTGGGTCAGGGGAGACCCAGTACTTC. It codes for CSARAGSGETQYF.

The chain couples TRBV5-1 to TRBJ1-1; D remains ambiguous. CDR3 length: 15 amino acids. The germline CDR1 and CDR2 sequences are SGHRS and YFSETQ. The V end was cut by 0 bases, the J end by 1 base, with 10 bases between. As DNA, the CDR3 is TGCGCCAGCAGCTTGGATCCGGATGGGAACACTGAAGCTTTCTTT. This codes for CASSLDPDGNTEAFF. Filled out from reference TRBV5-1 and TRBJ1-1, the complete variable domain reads KAGVTQTPRYLIKTRGQQVTLSCSPISGHRSVSWYQQTPGQGLQFLFEYFSETQRNKGNFPGRFSGRQFSNSRSEMNVSTLELGDSALYLCASSLDPDGNTEAFFGQGTRLTVV.

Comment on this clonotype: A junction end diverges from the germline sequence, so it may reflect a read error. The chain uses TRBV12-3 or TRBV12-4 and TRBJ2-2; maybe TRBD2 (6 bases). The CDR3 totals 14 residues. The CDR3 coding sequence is TGTGCCGGCAGTTTCGGGGGTGGCACCGGGGAGCTGTTTTTT. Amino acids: CAGSFGGGTGELFF.

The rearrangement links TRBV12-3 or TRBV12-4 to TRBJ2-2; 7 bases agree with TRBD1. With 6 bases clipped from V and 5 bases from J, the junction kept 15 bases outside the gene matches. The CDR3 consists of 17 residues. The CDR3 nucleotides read TGTGCCAGCAGCCACACGGGTCGGAGCAGGGGGACCGGGGAGCTGTTTTTT. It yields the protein CASSHTGRSRGTGELFF.

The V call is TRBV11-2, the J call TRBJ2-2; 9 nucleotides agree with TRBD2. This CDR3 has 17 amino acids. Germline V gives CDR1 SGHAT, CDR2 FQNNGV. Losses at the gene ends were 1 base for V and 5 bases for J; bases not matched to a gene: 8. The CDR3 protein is CASSLGRRGGRTGELFF. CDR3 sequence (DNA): TGTGCCAGCAGCTTAGGACGGCGGGGGGGCCGAACCGGGGAGCTGTTTTTT.

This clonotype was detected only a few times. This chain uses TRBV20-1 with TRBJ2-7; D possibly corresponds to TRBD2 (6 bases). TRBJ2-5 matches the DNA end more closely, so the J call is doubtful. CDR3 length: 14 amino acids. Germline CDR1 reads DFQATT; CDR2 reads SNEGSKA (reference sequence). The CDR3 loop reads CSATGTGVEETQYF. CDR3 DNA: TGCAGTGCCACCGGGACGGGGGTAGAAGAGACCCAGTACTTC.

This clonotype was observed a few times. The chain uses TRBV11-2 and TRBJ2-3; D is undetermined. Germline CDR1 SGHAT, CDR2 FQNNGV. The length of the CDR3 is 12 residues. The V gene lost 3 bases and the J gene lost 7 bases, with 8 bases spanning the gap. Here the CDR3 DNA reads TGTGCCAGCAGCTTGGTTACTTATACGCAGTATTTT. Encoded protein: CASSLVTYTQYF.

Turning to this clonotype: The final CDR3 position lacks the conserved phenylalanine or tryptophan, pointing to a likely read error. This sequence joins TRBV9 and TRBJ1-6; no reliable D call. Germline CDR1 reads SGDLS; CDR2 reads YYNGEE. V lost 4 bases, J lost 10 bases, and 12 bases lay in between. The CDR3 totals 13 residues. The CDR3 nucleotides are TGTGCCAGCAGCACCGTATCGGGCTCACCCCTCCACTGT. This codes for CASSTVSGSPLHC.

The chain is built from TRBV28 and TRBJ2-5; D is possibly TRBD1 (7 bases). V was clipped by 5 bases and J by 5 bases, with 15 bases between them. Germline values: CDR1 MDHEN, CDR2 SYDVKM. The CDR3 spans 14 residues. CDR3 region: CASSNTGAGETQYF. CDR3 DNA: TGTGCCAGCAGTAACACAGGGGCGGGGGAGACCCAGTACTTC.

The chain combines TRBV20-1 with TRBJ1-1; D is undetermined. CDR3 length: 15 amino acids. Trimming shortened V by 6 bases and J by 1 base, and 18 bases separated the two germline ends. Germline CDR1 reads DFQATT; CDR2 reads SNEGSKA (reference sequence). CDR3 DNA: TGCAGTGCGGCCCCCGAGCAGGCCGGGAACACTGAAGCTTTCTTT. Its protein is CSAAPEQAGNTEAFF.

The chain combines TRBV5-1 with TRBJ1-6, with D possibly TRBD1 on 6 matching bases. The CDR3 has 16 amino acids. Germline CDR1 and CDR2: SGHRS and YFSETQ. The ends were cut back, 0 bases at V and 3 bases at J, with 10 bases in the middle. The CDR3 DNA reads TGCGCCAGCAGCTTGGTGGGGGCTGGCTATAATTCACCCCTCCACTTT. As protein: CASSLVGAGYNSPLHF.

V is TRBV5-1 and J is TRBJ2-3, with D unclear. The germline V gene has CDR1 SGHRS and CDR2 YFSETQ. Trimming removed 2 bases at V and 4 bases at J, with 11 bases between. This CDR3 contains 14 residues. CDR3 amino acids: CASSFQATPDTQYF. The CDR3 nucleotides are TGCGCCAGCAGCTTCCAAGCAACCCCAGATACGCAGTATTTT.